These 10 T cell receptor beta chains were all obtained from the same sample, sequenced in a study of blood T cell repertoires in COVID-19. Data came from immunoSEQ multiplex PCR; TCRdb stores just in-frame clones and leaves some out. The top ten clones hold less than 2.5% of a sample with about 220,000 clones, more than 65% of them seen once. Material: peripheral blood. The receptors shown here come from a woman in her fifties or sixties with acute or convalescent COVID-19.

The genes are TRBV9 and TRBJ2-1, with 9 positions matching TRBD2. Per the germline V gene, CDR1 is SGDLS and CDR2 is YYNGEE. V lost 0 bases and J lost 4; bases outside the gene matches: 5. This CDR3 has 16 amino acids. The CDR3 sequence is CASSVGASGVYNEQFF. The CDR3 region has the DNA TGTGCCAGCAGCGTAGGGGCTAGCGGGGTATACAATGAGCAGTTCTTC.

CDR3 residues: CASSMSWWGQGSGYTF. The CDR3 nucleotides are TGTGCCAGTAGTATGTCGTGGTGGGGACAGGGCAGCGGCTACACCTTC. The chain uses TRBV19 and TRBJ1-2, with 9 bases fitting TRBD1. Germline CDR1 reads LNHDA; CDR2 reads SQIVND (reference sequence). With V trimmed by 3 bases and J by 8 bases, 13 bases remained unmatched. CDR3 size: 16 residues.

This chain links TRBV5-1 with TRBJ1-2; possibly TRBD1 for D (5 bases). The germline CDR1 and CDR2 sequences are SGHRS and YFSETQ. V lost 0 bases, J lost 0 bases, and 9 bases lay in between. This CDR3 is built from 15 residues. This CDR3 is CASSLAPGANYGYTF. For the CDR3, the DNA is TGCGCCAGCAGCTTGGCTCCGGGGGCTAACTATGGCTACACCTTC.

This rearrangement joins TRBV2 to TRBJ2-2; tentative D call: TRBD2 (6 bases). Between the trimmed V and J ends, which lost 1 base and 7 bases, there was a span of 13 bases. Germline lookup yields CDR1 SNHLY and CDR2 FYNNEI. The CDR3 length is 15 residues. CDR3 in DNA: TGTGCCAGCAGTGAAGGGCTAGCGAAGATCGGGGAGCTGTTTTTT. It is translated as CASSEGLAKIGELFF.

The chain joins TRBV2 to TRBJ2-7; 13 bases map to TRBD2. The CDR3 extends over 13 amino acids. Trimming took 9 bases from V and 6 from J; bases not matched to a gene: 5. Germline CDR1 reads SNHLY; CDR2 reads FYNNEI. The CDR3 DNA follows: TGTGCCAGTCACGGGACTAGCGGGGCCGAGCAGTACTTC. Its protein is CASHGTSGAEQYF.

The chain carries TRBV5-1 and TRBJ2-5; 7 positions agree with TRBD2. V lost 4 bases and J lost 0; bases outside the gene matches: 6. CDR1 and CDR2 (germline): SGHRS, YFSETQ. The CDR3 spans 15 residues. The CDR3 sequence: CASSPMLADQETQYF. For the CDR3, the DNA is TGCGCCAGCAGCCCTATGCTAGCGGACCAAGAGACCCAGTACTTC.

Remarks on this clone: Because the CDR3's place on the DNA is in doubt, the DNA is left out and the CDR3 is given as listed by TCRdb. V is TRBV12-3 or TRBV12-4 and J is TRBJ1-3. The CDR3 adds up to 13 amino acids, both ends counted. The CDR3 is CASSTSSGNTIYF.

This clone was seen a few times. CDR3 protein: CASTFGMGRKLFF. CDR3 DNA sequence: TGTGCCAGCACCTTTGGCATGGGCAGGAAACTGTTTTTT. The chain combines TRBV12-3 or TRBV12-4 with TRBJ1-4; D unresolved. Trimming removed 7 bases from V and 11 bases from J, with 17 bases in between. The CDR3 runs 13 residues.

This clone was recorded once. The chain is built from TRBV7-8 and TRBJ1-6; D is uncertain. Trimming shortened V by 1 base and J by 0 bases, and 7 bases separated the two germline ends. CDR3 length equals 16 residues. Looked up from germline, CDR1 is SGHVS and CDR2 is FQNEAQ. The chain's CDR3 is CASSLVNSSYNSPLHF. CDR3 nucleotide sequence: TGTGCCAGCAGCTTAGTTAACAGCTCCTATAATTCACCCCTCCACTTT.

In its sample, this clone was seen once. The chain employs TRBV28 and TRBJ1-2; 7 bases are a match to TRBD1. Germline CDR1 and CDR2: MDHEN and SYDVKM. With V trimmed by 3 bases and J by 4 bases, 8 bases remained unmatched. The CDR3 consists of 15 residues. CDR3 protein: CASSLTTGDSYGYTF. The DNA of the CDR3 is TGTGCCAGCAGTTTGACCACAGGGGATAGCTATGGCTACACCTTC.